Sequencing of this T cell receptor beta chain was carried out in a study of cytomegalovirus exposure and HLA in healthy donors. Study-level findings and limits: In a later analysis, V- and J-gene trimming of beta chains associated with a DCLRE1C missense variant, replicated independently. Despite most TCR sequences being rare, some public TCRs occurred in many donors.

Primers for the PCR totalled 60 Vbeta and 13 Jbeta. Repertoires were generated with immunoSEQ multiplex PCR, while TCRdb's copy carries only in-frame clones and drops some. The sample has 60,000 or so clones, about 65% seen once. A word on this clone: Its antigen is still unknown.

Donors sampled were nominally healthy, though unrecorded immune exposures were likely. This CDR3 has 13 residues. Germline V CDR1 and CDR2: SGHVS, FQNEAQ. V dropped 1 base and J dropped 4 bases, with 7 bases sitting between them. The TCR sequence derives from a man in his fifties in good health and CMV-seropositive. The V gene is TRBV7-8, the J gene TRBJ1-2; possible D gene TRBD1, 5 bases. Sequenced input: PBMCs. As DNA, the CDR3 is TGTGCCAGCAGCTTAGGGCAGGGCTATGGCTACACCTTC. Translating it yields CASSLGQGYGYTF.